A single sample gave rise to the 25 T cell receptor beta chains below, sequenced in a study of shared clonotypes between healthy human individuals. Produced via immunoSEQ multiplex PCR; TCRdb's table is partial and in-frame only. The sample has 980,000 or so clones, more than 75% seen once; the top ten hold nearly 1.5%. What was sequenced was memory CD4+ T cells sorted from blood. The subset here: CD45RA-negative fraction. The receptors stem from a man younger than 35 in good health.

Turning to this clone: Distinct nucleotide sequences in the sample also encode this CDR3. This rearrangement joins TRBV5-5 to TRBJ2-1, with 8 bases lining up with TRBD2. This CDR3 region has 15 residues. Per germline, CDR1 SGHKS and CDR2 YYEKEE (reference sequence). The J segment lost 4 bases and the V segment lost 4 bases, leaving 7 bases of the junction unmatched. The CDR3 DNA reads TGTGCCAGCAGCCCCGGGCTAGCGGGTTACAATGAGCAGTTCTTC. It yields the protein CASSPGLAGYNEQFF. Using reference TRBV5-5 and TRBJ2-1 for the parts outside the CDR3, the full variable domain is DAGVTQSPTHLIKTRGQQVTLRCSPISGHKSVSWYQQVLGQGPQFIFQYYEKEERGRGNFPDRFSARQFPNYSSELNVNALLLGDSALYLCASSPGLAGYNEQFFGPGTRLTVL.

This clone was seen more than once but under ten times. The CDR3 spells CASNGQTTYEQYF. Written as DNA, the CDR3 is TGTGCCAGCAACGGTCAGACCACCTACGAGCAGTACTTC. This chain connects TRBV25-1 to TRBJ2-7; D gene ambiguous. CDR1 and CDR2 from the germline V gene are MGHDK and SYGVNS. This CDR3 is built from 13 residues. Between the trimmed V and J ends, which lost 7 bases and 2 bases, there was a span of 12 bases.

This rearrangement joins TRBV19 to TRBJ1-2; unclear D gene. This CDR3 has 13 amino acids. Germline assignment: CDR1 LNHDA and CDR2 SQIVND (reference sequence). V lost 5 bases and J lost 4, with 11 bases in between. The CDR3 region has the DNA TGTGCCAGTAGTGCCGACAAGCGCTATGGCTACACCTTC. The encoded protein is CASSADKRYGYTF.

This chain joins TRBV5-4 and TRBJ2-7, with TRBD2 matching 9 bases. Germline V gives CDR1 SGHNT, CDR2 YYREEE (reference sequence). Unmatched junction bases numbered 7, after V lost 5 bases and J lost 1 base. This CDR3 region has 15 residues. CDR3 coding DNA: TGTGCCAGCAGAATTGGGACTAGCCATTCCTACGAGCAGTACTTC. This translates into CASRIGTSHSYEQYF. Full variable domain (rest looked up from reference TRBV5-4 and TRBJ2-7): ETGVTQSPTHLIKTRGQQVTLRCSSQSGHNTVSWYQQALGQGPQFIFQYYREEENGRGNFPPRFSGLQFPNYSSELNVNALELDDSALYLCASRIGTSHSYEQYFGPGTRLTVT.

V gene TRBV9 combines with J gene TRBJ1-1; D not resolved. Germline CDR1 SGDLS, CDR2 YYNGEE. Trimming took off 3 bases at V and 2 bases at J, with 11 bases between the two ends. The CDR3 runs to 14 residues. This CDR3 reads CASSAWVTNTEAFF. As DNA, the CDR3 is TGTGCCAGCAGCGCTTGGGTAACAAACACTGAAGCTTTCTTT.

This clone was detected only once. The V call is TRBV30, the J call TRBJ2-7, with TRBD1 matching over 7 bases. The CDR3 covers 19 residues. Per germline, CDR1 GTSNPN and CDR2 SVGIG (reference sequence). The V gene end was trimmed by 2 bases and the J gene end by 4 bases; junction bases not matched to a gene: 23. The CDR3 is CAWSPGTAIFSGTTYEQYF. In DNA form, the CDR3 reads TGTGCCTGGAGTCCCGGGACAGCAATCTTCTCGGGAACGACTTACGAGCAGTACTTC.

The gene calls are TRBV28 and TRBJ1-5; 7 nucleotides agree with TRBD1. The germline V gene encodes CDR1 MDHEN and CDR2 SYDVKM. The CDR3 is made up of 15 amino acids. The V and J ends lost 6 bases and 3 bases, in that order; junction bases with no gene match: 8. CDR3 bases: TGTGCCAGCAGACTCCCGACAGGGACCAATCAGCCCCAGCATTTT. Translated: CASRLPTGTNQPQHF.

This chain links TRBV6-1 with TRBJ2-1; D gene uncertain. Germline V gives CDR1 MNHNS, CDR2 SASEGT. The CDR3 spans 15 residues. V lost 1 base and J 3 bases, leaving 10 bases between the germline ends. The CDR3 DNA reads TGTGCCAGCAGTGAAGGTGTGGGTTTCTACAATGAGCAGTTCTTC. This translates into CASSEGVGFYNEQFF.

CDR3 DNA sequence: TGTGCCAGCTTCGTCAACCCGGATTCACCCCTCCACTTT. This translates into CASFVNPDSPLHF. This rearrangement joins TRBV28 to TRBJ1-6, with unresolved D. Trimming stripped 8 bases from V and 8 bases from J, with 13 bases between. The germline CDR1 and CDR2 sequences are MDHEN and SYDVKM. CDR3 length: 13 amino acids.

This clone was seen more than once but under ten times. The chain links TRBV5-6 to TRBJ2-5; maybe TRBD1 (5 bases). The germline V gene encodes CDR1 SGHDT and CDR2 YYEEEE. Trimming pared 1 base from V and 5 bases from J, leaving 15 bases between. The CDR3 is made up of 15 amino acids. CDR3 residues: CASSLTKGLGETQYF. CDR3 bases: TGTGCCAGCAGCTTGACGAAGGGGCTGGGGGAGACCCAGTACTTC. Supplemented by reference TRBV5-6 and TRBJ2-5, the full variable domain reads DAGVTQSPTHLIKTRGQQVTLRCSPKSGHDTVSWYQQALGQGPQFIFQYYEEEERQRGNFPDRFSGHQFPNYSSELNVNALLLGDSALYLCASSLTKGLGETQYFGPGTRLLVL.

For this clone: At one end, the junction sequence differs from germline, possibly due to a read error. Other DNA sequences in the sample encode the same CDR3. V is TRBV7-7 and J is TRBJ2-2; no definite D call. The CDR3 extends over 13 amino acids. Germline CDR1 SSHAT, CDR2 FNYEAQ (reference sequence). Here the CDR3 reads CASSLGEGGELFF. The CDR3 DNA reads as TGTGCTAGCAGCTTAGGTGAAGGTGGGGAGCTGTTTTTT.

The chain has TRBV10-3 and TRBJ2-7; TRBD1 matches 7 bases. Trimming cost V 6 bases and J 2 bases; bases outside gene matches: 10. Germline CDR1 ENHRY, CDR2 SYGVKD. The CDR3 is 15 amino acids. In nucleotides, the CDR3 is TGTGCCATCAGGACAGGGTCGGGAAGCCCCTACGAGCAGTACTTC. It translates to CAIRTGSGSPYEQYF.

The rearrangement links TRBV6-1 to TRBJ1-3; D remains unclear. Trimming removed 0 bases at V and 0 bases at J, with 6 bases between. The CDR3 spans 15 residues. Germline V gene sequence: CDR1 MNHNS, CDR2 SASEGT. Here the CDR3 reads CASSEAGTSGNTIYF. CDR3 DNA: TGTGCCAGCAGTGAAGCAGGCACCTCTGGAAACACCATATATTTT.

Remarks on this clone: A much larger clone sits a single nucleotide away, making a read error possible. The CDR3 region is CASSYGAGGSDTQYF. In DNA, the CDR3 is TGTGCCAGCAGTTACGGGGCGGGAGGGTCAGATACGCAGTATTTT. The rearrangement uses TRBV6-5 and TRBJ2-3; TRBD2 aligns across 9 bases. Germline V gene lookup returns CDR1 MNHEY and CDR2 SVGAGI. The CDR3 is made up of 15 amino acids. Trimming at V came to 2 bases and at J to 4 bases, leaving 4 bases not matched to a gene.

This chain joins TRBV28 and TRBJ2-2; D tentatively reads TRBD1 or TRBD2 (6 bases each). The CDR3 runs to 15 residues. V lost 2 bases and J 1 base, leaving 8 bases between the germline ends. From germline, CDR1 is MDHEN and CDR2 SYDVKM. This CDR3 reads CASSLGGRNTGELFF. In nucleotides, the CDR3 is TGTGCCAGCAGTTTAGGGGGGCGGAACACCGGGGAGCTGTTTTTT.

The V gene is TRBV28, the J gene TRBJ2-2; 8 nucleotides line up with TRBD1. CDR1 is MDHEN and CDR2 is SYDVKM in the germline V gene. Trimming removed 6 bases from V and 0 bases from J; junction bases left unmatched: 9. The CDR3 length is 17 residues. CDR3 bases: TGTGCCAGCAGCCGACGGACAGGGCGGGCGAACACCGGGGAGCTGTTTTTT. This sequence encodes CASSRRTGRANTGELFF.

A note on this clone: Different DNA sequences within this sample yield the same CDR3. The rearrangement links TRBV19 to TRBJ2-7; 7 positions agree with TRBD1. Per germline, CDR1 LNHDA and CDR2 SQIVND (reference sequence). The length of the CDR3 is 13 residues. The trim removed 5 bases at V and 4 bases at J, leaving 5 bases unmatched. The CDR3 sequence is CASSSRQGYEQYF. CDR3 DNA sequence: TGTGCCAGTAGTTCAAGACAGGGTTACGAGCAGTACTTC.

This chain uses TRBV7-2 with TRBJ2-7; D ambiguous. With 1 base removed from V and 6 bases from J, the gap between germline ends came to 19 bases. This CDR3 contains 16 residues. Germline CDR1 reads SGHTA; CDR2 reads FQGNSA. CDR3: CASSLDPQTSYREQYF. The CDR3 DNA reads TGTGCCAGCAGCTTAGACCCGCAGACCTCCTATCGCGAGCAGTACTTC.

In its sample, this clone was seen a few times. This chain connects TRBV7-2 to TRBJ1-1; 7 nucleotides agree with TRBD1. The J segment lost 3 bases and the V segment lost 9 bases, leaving 10 bases of the junction unmatched. This CDR3 has 14 amino acids. Germline lookup yields CDR1 SGHTA and CDR2 FQGNSA. CDR3 DNA sequence: TGTGCCAGTTACAGGGGTGGGATGGACACTGAAGCTTTCTTT. It encodes CASYRGGMDTEAFF.

The chain links TRBV11-2 to TRBJ2-3, with 10 nucleotides matching TRBD2. Trimming removed 5 bases from V and 13 bases from J; junction bases left unmatched: 9. Germline V gene data show CDR1 as SGHAT and CDR2 as FQNNGV. The CDR3 runs to 13 residues. CDR3 DNA sequence: TGTGCCAGCAGCGTGAGACTAGCGGGTCATGAGTATTTT. The encoded protein is CASSVRLAGHEYF.

The rearrangement links TRBV28 to TRBJ1-6; D is uncertain. CDR3 size: 15 residues. Germline CDR1 and CDR2: MDHEN and SYDVKM. Trimming took off 7 bases at V and 9 bases at J, with 19 bases between the two ends. The DNA of the CDR3 is TGTGCCAGCACTACCCCTGCTTATGAGGCTTCACCCCTCCACTTT. The encoded protein is CASTTPAYEASPLHF.

This clone was seen a handful of times. This chain uses TRBV10-2 with TRBJ2-7; D uncertain. Trimming pared 3 bases from V and 0 bases from J, leaving 15 bases between. Germline V gene data show CDR1 as WSHSY and CDR2 as SAAADI. The CDR3 loop spans 16 amino acids. DNA for the CDR3: TGCGCCAGCAGTGATCCGGGTCTCCAAAGCTCCTACGAGCAGTACTTC. As protein: CASSDPGLQSSYEQYF.

This sequence joins TRBV19 and TRBJ1-4; D unclear. V was clipped by 5 bases and J by 2 bases, with 12 bases between them. Germline V gene sequence: CDR1 LNHDA, CDR2 SQIVND (reference sequence). The CDR3 loop spans 15 amino acids. The DNA for the CDR3 is TGTGCCAGTAGTCCCCACGTGGGCACTAATGAAAAACTGTTTTTT. Its protein is CASSPHVGTNEKLFF.

This clone occurred a few times. A single base separates this from a much larger clone, so it may be a read error. The same CDR3 also results from other DNA sequences found in this sample. The V call is TRBV4-2, the J call TRBJ2-5; 9 bases match TRBD2. CDR1 and CDR2 (germline): LGHNA, YNFKEQ. V lost 1 base, J lost 1 base, and 1 base stayed unmatched. The CDR3 has 15 residues. CDR3 sequence reads: CASSQGRGGQETQYF. CDR3 DNA sequence: TGTGCCAGCAGCCAAGGGCGGGGGGGCCAAGAGACCCAGTACTTC.

This chain joins TRBV6-6 and TRBJ2-7; tentatively, D is TRBD1 (5 bases). Germline assignment: CDR1 MNHNY and CDR2 SVGAGI (reference sequence). The CDR3 is 13 residues long. V lost 7 bases and J lost 2, with 12 bases in between. Written as DNA, the CDR3 is TGTGCCAGCACCCCCCAGGGAACCTACGAGCAGTACTTC. It specifies CASTPQGTYEQYF.